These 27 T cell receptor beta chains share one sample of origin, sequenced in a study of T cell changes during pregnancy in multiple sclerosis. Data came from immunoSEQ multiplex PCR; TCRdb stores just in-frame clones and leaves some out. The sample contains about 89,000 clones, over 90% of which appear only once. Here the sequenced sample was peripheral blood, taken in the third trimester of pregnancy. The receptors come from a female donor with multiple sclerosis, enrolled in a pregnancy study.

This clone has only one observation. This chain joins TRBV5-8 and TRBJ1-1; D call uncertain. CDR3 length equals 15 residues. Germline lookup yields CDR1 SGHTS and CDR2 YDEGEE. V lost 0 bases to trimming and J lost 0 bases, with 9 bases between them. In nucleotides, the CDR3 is TGTGCCAGCAGCTTGGAAGGACTCCTGAACACTGAAGCTTTCTTT. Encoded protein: CASSLEGLLNTEAFF.

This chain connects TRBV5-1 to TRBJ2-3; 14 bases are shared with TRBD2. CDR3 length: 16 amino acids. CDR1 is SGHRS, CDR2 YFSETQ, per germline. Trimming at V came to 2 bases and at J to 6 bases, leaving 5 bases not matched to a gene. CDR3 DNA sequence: TGCGCCAGCAGCTTAAGGGGACTAGCGGGAGTGGATACGCAGTATTTT. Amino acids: CASSLRGLAGVDTQYF.

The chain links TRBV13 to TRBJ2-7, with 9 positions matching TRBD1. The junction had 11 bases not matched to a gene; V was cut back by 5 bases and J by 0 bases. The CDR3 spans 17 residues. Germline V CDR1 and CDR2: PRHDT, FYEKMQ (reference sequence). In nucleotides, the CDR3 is TGTGCCAGCAGCCGACAGGGGGAAGGGGAGGGCTCCTACGAGCAGTACTTC. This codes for CASSRQGEGEGSYEQYF.

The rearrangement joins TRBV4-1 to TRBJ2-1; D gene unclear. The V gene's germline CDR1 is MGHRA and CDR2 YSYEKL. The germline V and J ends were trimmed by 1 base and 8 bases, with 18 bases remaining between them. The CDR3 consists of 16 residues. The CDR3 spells CASSQGPRVSRHEQFF. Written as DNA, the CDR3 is TGCGCCAGCAGCCAAGGGCCTAGAGTTTCCCGGCATGAGCAGTTCTTC.

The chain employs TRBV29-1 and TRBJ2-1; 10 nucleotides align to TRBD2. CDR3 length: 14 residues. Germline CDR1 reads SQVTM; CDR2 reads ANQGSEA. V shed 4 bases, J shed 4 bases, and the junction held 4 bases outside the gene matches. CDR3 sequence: CSVVGTSAYNEQFF. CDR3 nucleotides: TGCAGCGTTGTGGGGACTAGCGCTTACAATGAGCAGTTCTTC.

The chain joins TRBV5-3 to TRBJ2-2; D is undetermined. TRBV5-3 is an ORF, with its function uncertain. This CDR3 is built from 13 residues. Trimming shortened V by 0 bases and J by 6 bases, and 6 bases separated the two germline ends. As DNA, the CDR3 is TGTGCCAGAAGCTTGGCGTGTGCCGGGGAGCTGTTTTTT. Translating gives CARSLACAGELFF.

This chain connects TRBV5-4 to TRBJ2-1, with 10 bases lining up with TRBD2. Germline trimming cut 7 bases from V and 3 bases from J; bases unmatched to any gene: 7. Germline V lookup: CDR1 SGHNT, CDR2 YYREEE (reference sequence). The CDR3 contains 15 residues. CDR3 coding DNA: TGTGCCAGCCGGACTAGCGGACTCCTCTACAATGAGCAGTTCTTC. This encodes CASRTSGLLYNEQFF.

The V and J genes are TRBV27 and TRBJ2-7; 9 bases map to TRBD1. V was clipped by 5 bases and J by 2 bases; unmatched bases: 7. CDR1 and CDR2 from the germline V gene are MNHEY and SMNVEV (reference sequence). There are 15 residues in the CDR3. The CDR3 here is CASSPAGQGTYEQYF. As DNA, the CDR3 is TGTGCCAGCAGTCCAGCGGGACAGGGTACCTACGAGCAGTACTTC.

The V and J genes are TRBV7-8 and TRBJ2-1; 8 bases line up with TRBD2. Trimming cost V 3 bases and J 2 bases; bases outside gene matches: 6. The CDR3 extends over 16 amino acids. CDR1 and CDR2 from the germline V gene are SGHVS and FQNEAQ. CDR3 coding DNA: TGTGCCAGCAGCTTCGGCGGGACTAGGACCTACAATGAGCAGTTCTTC. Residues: CASSFGGTRTYNEQFF. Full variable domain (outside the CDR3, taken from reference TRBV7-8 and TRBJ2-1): GAGVSQSPRYKVAKRGQDVALRCDPISGHVSLFWYQQALGQGPEFLTYFQNEAQLDKSGLPSDRFFAERPEGSVSTLKIQRTQQEDSAVYLCASSFGGTRTYNEQFFGPGTRLTVL.

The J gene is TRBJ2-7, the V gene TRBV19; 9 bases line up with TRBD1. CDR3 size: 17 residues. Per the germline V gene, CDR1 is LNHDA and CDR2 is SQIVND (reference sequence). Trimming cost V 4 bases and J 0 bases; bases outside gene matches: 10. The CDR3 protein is CASSNPGQGLSSYEQYF. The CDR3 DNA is TGTGCCAGTAGTAACCCAGGACAGGGGTTGAGCTCCTACGAGCAGTACTTC.

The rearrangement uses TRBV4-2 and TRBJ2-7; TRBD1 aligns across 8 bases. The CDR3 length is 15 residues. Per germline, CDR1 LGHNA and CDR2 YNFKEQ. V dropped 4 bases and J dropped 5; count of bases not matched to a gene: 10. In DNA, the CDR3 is TGTGCCAGCAGCCCCGGACAGGGTGATTCGGACGAGCAGTACTTC. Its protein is CASSPGQGDSDEQYF.

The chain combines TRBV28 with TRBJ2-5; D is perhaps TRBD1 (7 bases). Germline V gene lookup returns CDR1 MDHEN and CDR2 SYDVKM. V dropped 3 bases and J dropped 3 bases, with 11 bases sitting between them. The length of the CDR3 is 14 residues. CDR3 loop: CASSFSGGKETQYF. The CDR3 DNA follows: TGTGCCAGCAGTTTCTCAGGGGGGAAAGAGACCCAGTACTTC. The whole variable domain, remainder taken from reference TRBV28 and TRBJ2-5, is DVKVTQSSRYLVKRTGEKVFLECVQDMDHENMFWYRQDPGLGLRLIYFSYDVKMKEKGDIPEGYSVSREKKERFSLILESASTNQTSMYLCASSFSGGKETQYFGPGTRLLVL.

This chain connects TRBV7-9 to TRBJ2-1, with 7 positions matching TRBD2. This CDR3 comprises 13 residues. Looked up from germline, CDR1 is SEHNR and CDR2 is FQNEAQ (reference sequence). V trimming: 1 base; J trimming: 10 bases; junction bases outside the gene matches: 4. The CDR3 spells CASSLGAGREQFF. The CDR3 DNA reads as TGTGCCAGCAGCTTAGGAGCGGGACGGGAGCAGTTCTTC.

CDR3 DNA sequence: TGTGCCAGCAGCCAGGGGGTAGCTAATGAAAAACTGTTTTTT. Translated: CASSQGVANEKLFF. The chain is built from TRBV5-4 and TRBJ1-4, with 7 bases lining up with TRBD1. The CDR3 spans 14 residues. V was pared by 4 bases and J by 3 bases, with 3 bases of the junction left unmatched. Germline V gene sequence: CDR1 SGHNT, CDR2 YYREEE (reference sequence).

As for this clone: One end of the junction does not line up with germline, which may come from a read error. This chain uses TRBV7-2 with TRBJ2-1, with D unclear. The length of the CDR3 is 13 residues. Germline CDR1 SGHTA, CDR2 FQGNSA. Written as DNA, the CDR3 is TGTGCCAGCAGCTCCCAGACTGGTAATGCGCAGTTCTTC. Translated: CASSSQTGNAQFF.

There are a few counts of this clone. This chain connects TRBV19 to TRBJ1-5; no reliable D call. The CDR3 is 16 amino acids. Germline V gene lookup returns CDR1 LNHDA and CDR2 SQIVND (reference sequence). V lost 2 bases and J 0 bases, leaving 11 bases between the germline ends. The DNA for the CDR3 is TGTGCCAGTAGTATATGGGCAGTTCATAGCAATCAGCCCCAGCATTTT. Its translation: CASSIWAVHSNQPQHF. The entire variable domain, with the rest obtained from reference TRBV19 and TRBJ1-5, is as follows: DGGITQSPKYLFRKEGQNVTLSCEQNLNHDAMYWYRQDPGQGLRLIYYSQIVNDFQKGDIAEGYSVSREKKESFPLTVTSAQKNPTAFYLCASSIWAVHSNQPQHFGDGTRLSIL.

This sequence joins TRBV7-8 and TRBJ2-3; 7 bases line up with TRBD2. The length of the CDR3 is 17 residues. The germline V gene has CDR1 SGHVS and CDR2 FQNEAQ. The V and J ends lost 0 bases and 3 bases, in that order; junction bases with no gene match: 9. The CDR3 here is CASSLAPAGAGTDTQYF. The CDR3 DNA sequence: TGTGCCAGCAGCTTAGCCCCCGCGGGAGCCGGGACAGATACGCAGTATTTT.

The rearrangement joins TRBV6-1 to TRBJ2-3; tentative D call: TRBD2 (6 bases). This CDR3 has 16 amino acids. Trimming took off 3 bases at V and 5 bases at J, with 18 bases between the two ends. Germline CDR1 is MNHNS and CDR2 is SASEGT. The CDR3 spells CASSDWGTPAQDTQYF. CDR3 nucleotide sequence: TGTGCCAGCAGTGACTGGGGGACTCCAGCACAAGATACGCAGTATTTT.

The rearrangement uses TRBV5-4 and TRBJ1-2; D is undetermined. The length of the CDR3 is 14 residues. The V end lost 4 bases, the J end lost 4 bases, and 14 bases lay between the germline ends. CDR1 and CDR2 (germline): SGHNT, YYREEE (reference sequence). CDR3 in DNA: TGTGCCAGCAGCCAAGACCTGAGGAGCTATGGCTACACCTTC. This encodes CASSQDLRSYGYTF.

The CDR3 spells CASSEYSSGSTDTQYF. The CDR3 DNA reads TGTGCCAGCAGTGAATATAGTAGCGGGAGCACAGATACGCAGTATTTT. This rearrangement joins TRBV25-1 to TRBJ2-3; 7 nucleotides match TRBD2. The CDR3 runs 16 residues. The germline CDR1 and CDR2 sequences are MGHDK and SYGVNS. V lost 0 bases, J lost 0 bases, and 3 bases stayed unmatched.

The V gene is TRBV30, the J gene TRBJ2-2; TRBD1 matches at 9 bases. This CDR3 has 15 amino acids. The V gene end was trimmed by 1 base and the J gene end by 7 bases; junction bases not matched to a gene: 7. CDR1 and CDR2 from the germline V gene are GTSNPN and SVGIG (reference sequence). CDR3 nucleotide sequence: TGTGCCTGGAGTGGAACAGGGGGCGCGGACGGGGAGCTGTTTTTT. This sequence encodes CAWSGTGGADGELFF.

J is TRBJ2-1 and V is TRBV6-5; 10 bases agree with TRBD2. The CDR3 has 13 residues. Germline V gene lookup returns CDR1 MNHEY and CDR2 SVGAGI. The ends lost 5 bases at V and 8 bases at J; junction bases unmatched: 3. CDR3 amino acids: CASSKREGDEQFF. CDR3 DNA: TGTGCCAGCAGTAAGCGGGAGGGGGATGAGCAGTTCTTC.

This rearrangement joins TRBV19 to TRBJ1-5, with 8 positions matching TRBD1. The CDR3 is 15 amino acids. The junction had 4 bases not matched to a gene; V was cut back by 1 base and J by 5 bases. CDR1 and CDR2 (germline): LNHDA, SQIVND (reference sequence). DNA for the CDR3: TGTGCCAGTAGTATAGTACAGGGGGGCCATCAGCCCCAGCATTTT. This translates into CASSIVQGGHQPQHF.

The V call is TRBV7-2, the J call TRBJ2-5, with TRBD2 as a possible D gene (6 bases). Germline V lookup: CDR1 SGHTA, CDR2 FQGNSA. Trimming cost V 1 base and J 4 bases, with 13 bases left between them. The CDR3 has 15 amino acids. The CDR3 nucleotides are TGTGCCAGCAGCTTAGGGGGACTGGTGGGAGAGACCCAGTACTTC. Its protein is CASSLGGLVGETQYF. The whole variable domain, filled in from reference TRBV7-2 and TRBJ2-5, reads GAGVSQSPSNKVTEKGKDVELRCDPISGHTALYWYRQSLGQGLEFLIYFQGNSAPDKSGLPSDRFSAERTGGSVSTLTIQRTQQEDSAVYLCASSLGGLVGETQYFGPGTRLLVL.

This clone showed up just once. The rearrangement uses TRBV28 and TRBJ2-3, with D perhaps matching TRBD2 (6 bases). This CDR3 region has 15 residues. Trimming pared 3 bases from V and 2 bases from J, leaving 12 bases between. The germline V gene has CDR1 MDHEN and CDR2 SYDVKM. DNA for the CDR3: TGTGCCAGCAGTTTTGGGGACTTGTTCACAGATACGCAGTATTTT. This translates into CASSFGDLFTDTQYF.

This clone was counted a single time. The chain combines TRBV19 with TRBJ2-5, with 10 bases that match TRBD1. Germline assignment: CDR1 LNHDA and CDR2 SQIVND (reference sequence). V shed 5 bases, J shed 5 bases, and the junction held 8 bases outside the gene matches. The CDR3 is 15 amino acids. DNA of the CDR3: TGTGCCAGTAGTCCGGCGACAGGGGGCGGGGAGACCCAGTACTTC. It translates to CASSPATGGGETQYF.

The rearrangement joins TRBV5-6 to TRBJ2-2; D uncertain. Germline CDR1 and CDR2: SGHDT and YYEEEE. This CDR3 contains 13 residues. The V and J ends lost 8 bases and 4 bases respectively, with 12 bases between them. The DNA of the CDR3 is TGTGCCAGTTACCGTCGCGGCACCGGGGAGCTGTTTTTT. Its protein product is CASYRRGTGELFF.